The T cell receptor beta chain described here comes from a study of cytomegalovirus exposure and HLA in healthy donors. The study's findings and limits: HLA alleles showed associations with some 17,000 TCR beta sequences in a later analysis, at a 0.05 false discovery rate. Earlier analysis found most TCR beta V segments productive about 87% or about 30% of the time.

As concerns this clone: What it binds is not known.

J lost 5 bases, V lost 3 bases, and 5 bases had no gene match. The germline CDR1 and CDR2 sequences are MRHNA and SNTAGT. The CDR3 has 15 residues. The PCR was carried out with 60 Vbeta primers and 13 Jbeta primers. Sequenced by immunoSEQ multiplex PCR; TCRdb stores in-frame clones only, minus some. The profile covers roughly 120,000 clones, with roughly 67% appearing a single time and around 8.1% taken by the ten largest. The TCR was taken from a man aged 35 to 55 in good health and CMV-seronegative. The chain couples TRBV6-4 to TRBJ2-3, with 10 positions matching TRBD2. Specimen: PBMCs. In DNA, the CDR3 is TGTGCCAGCAGTGAAAGGCCTAGCGGGGGAGATACGCAGTATTTT. Translating gives CASSERPSGGDTQYF.